The T cell receptor (beta chain) under discussion was sequenced for a study of T cells in tumors after PD-1 blockade. Overall study context: Daily vismodegib 150 mg continued in a subset of anti-PD-1-treated patients.

V gave up 5 bases and J gave up 2 bases; unmatched junction bases: 9. Germline CDR1 is MNHEY and CDR2 is SVGEGT. The CDR3 is made up of 16 amino acids. The repertoire was sequenced with immunoSEQ multiplex PCR; TCRdb's copy has only in-frame clones and lacks some. In the table there are tens of thousands of clones, about 77% of which are singletons. Sequencing used PBMCs, obtained before anti-PD-1 treatment. This rearrangement joins TRBV6-2 or TRBV6-3 to TRBJ2-3; 8 nucleotides line up with TRBD2. The TCR was taken from a human donor with basal cell carcinoma. CDR3 sequence: CASSAGRGGSTDTQYF. The DNA for the CDR3 is TGTGCCAGCAGTGCCGGACGGGGGGGTTCCACAGATACGCAGTATTTT.